This T cell receptor (beta chain) was profiled in a study of T cells in Graves' hyperthyroidism and ophthalmopathy. CDR3 length equals 16 residues. Germline CDR1 and CDR2: MGHRA and YSYEKL. Germline trimming cut 4 bases from V and 1 base from J; bases unmatched to any gene: 8. The CDR3 regions of TCR beta were amplified from RNA transcripts. TCR CDR3 underwent first-round RT-PCR with the HTBI primer set. A single record per CDR3 protein comes from TCRdb applying MiXCR to the multiplex PCR reads. The table includes about 530,000 distinct CDR3 sequences, more than 15% detected once. The sequencing input was blood. The chain is built from TRBV4-1 and TRBJ1-1; TRBD1 aligns across 8 bases. The sequence was obtained from a woman under 30 with Graves' ophthalmopathy. This CDR3 reads CASSLGTGLGNTEAFF. CDR3 DNA: TGCGCCAGCAGCCTCGGGACAGGCCTAGGGAACACTGAAGCTTTCTTT.